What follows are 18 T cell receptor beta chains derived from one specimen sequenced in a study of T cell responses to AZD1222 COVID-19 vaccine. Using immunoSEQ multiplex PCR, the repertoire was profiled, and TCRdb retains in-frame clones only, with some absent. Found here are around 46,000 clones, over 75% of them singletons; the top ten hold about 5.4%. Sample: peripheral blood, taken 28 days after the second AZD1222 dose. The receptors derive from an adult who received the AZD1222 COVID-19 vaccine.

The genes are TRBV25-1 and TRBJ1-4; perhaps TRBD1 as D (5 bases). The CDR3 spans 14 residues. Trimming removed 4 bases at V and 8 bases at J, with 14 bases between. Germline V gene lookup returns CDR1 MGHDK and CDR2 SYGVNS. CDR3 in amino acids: CASSGWGSGEKLFF. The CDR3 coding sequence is TGTGCCAGCAGTGGATGGGGGTCGGGGGAAAAACTGTTTTTT.

This chain's CDR3 is CASSPLMGSNQPQHF. The CDR3 DNA reads as TGTGCCAGCTCACCACTAATGGGGAGCAATCAGCCCCAGCATTTT. The V gene is TRBV18, the J gene TRBJ1-5; no clear D. The V end lost 1 base, the J end lost 1 base, and 8 bases lay between the germline ends. The CDR3 length is 15 residues. Germline V gene lookup returns CDR1 KGHSH and CDR2 LQKENI.

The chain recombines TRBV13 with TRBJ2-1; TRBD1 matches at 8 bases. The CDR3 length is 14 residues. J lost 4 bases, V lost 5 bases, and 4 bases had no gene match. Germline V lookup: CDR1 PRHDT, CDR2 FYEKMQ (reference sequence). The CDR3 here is CASSPGQGYNEQFF. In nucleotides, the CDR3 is TGTGCCAGCAGCCCCGGACAGGGTTACAATGAGCAGTTCTTC.

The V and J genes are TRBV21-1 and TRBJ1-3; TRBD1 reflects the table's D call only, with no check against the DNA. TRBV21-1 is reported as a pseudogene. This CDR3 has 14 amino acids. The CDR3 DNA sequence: TGTGCCAGCAGCAAGAGACAGGATAGGGGCACCATATATTTT. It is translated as CASSKRQDRGTIYF.

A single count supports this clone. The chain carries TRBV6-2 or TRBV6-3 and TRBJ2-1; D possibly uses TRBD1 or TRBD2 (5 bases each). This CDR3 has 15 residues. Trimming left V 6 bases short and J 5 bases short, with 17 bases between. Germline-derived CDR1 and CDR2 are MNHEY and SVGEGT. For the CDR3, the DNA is TGTGCCAGCAGCCCGGGACCAATCCTTCACAATGAGCAGTTCTTC. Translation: CASSPGPILHNEQFF.

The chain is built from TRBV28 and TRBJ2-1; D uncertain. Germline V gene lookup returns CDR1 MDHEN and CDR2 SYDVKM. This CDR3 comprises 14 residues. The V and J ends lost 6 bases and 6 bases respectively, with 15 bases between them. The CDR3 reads CASSPPPWGNEQFF. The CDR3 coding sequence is TGTGCCAGCAGCCCTCCCCCTTGGGGCAATGAGCAGTTCTTC.

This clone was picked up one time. CDR3 sequence: CASSPERGASYEQYF. CDR3 DNA sequence: TGTGCCAGCTCACCAGAGCGGGGGGCAAGCTACGAGCAGTACTTC. The V call is TRBV18, the J call TRBJ2-7; 9 bases are shared with TRBD2. The CDR3 runs 15 residues. J gave up 3 bases and V 2 bases, and 5 bases lay outside the gene matches. Germline loops: CDR1 KGHSH, CDR2 LQKENI.

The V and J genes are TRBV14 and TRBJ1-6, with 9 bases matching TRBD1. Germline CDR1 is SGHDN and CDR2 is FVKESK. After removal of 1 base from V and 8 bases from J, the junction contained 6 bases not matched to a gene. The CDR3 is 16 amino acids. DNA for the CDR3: TGTGCCAGCAGCCAAGTCGGACAGGGGCTATATTCACCCCTCCACTTT. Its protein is CASSQVGQGLYSPLHF.

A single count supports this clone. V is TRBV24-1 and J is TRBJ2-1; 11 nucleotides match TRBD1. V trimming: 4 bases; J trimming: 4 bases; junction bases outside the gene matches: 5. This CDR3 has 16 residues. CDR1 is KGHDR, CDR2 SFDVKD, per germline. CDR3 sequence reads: CATSESGTGGYNEQFF. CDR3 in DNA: TGTGCCACCAGTGAGTCCGGGACAGGGGGTTACAATGAGCAGTTCTTC.

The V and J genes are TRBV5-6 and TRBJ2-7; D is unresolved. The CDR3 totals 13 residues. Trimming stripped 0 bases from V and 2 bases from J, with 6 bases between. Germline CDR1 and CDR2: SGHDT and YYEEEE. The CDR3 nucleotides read TGTGCCAGCAGCTTGGCGGGCCCCTACGAGCAGTACTTC. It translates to CASSLAGPYEQYF. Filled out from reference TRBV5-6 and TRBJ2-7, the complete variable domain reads DAGVTQSPTHLIKTRGQQVTLRCSPKSGHDTVSWYQQALGQGPQFIFQYYEEEERQRGNFPDRFSGHQFPNYSSELNVNALLLGDSALYLCASSLAGPYEQYFGPGTRLTVT.

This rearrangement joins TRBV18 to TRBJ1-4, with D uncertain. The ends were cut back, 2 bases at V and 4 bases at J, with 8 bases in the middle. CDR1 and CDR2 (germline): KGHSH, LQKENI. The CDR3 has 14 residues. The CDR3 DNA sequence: TGTGCCAGCTCACCAATGCAGTATAATGAAAAACTGTTTTTT. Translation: CASSPMQYNEKLFF. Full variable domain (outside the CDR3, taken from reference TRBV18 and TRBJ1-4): NAGVMQNPRHLVRRRGQEARLRCSPMKGHSHVYWYRQLPEEGLKFMVYLQKENIIDESGMPKERFSAEFPKEGPSILRIQQVVRGDSAAYFCASSPMQYNEKLFFGSGTQLSVL.

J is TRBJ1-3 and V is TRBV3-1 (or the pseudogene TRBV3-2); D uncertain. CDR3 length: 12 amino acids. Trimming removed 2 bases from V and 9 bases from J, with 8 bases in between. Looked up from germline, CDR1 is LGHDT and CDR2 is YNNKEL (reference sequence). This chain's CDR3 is CASSQWRGTIYF. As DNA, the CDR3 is TGTGCCAGCAGCCAATGGCGCGGCACCATATATTTT.

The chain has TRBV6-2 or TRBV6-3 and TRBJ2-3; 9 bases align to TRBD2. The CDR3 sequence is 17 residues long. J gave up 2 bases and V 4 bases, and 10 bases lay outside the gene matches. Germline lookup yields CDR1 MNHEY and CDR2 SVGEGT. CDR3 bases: TGTGCCAGCAGTTCCCCGCGGGGGGGGTCCCCCACAGATACGCAGTATTTT. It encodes CASSSPRGGSPTDTQYF.

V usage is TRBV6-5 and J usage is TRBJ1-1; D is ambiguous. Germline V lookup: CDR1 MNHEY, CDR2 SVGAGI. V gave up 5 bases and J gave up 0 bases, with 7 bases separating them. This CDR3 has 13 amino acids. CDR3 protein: CASSTWMNTEAFF. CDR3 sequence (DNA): TGTGCCAGCAGTACATGGATGAACACTGAAGCTTTCTTT.

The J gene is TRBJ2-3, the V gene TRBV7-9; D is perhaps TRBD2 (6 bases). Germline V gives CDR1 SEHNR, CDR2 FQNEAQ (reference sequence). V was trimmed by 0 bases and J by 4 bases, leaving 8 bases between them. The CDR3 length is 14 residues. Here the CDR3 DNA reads TGTGCCAGCAGCTTAGCGGGGGGTTCAGATACGCAGTATTTT. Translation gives CASSLAGGSDTQYF.

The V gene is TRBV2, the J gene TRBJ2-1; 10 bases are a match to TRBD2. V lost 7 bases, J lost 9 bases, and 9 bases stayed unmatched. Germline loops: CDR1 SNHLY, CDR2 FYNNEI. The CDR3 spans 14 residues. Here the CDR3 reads CASIVERGGPEQFF. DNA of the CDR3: TGTGCCAGCATTGTCGAGCGGGGGGGCCCTGAGCAGTTCTTC.

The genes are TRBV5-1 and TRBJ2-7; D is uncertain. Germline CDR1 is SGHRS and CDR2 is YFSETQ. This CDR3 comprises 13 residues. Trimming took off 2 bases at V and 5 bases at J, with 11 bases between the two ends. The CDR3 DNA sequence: TGCGCCAGCAGCTTCGGCCAGAACGACGAGCAGTACTTC. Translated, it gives CASSFGQNDEQYF. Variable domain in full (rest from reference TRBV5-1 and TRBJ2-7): KAGVTQTPRYLIKTRGQQVTLSCSPISGHRSVSWYQQTPGQGLQFLFEYFSETQRNKGNFPGRFSGRQFSNSRSEMNVSTLELGDSALYLCASSFGQNDEQYFGPGTRLTVT.

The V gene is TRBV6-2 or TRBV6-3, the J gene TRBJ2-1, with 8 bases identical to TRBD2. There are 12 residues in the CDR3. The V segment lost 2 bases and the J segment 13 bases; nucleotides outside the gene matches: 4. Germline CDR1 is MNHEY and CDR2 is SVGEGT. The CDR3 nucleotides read TGTGCCAGCAGTTACCAAGCGGGAGCCCAGTTCTTC. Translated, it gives CASSYQAGAQFF.